This T cell receptor beta chain emerged from a study of vaccination effects on CD4 cells after COVID-19. Study context: Participants each got two BNT162b2 or mRNA-1273 vaccine doses.

Under the ViraFEST assay, PBMC were stimulated with viral peptide pools so that antigen-specific CD4+ T cells expanded. Sequencing was performed afterwards. Scientists isolated CD4+ T cells after a roughly nine-day culture period ended. All vaccine recipients tested negative for nucleocapsid antibodies and had never contracted SARS-CoV-2 infection. The authors replaced half the medium with IL-2 medium on days 3 and 7. Study-wide findings and caveats: Late after vaccination, infection- and vaccine-induced clones showed marked clonal contraction. Only a few convalescent patients and no early post-infection timepoints featured in the study.

V lost 0 bases and J 1 base, leaving 10 bases between the germline ends. The CDR3 runs 15 residues. Germline loops: CDR1 SGHRS, CDR2 YFSETQ. This clone was observed a few times. Its target is unknown. Data came from immunoSEQ multiplex PCR; TCRdb stores just in-frame clones and leaves some out. This table has 30,000 to 45,000 clones, 70% appearing once. Source: CD4+ T cells from PBMCs cultured with SARS-CoV-2 spike peptides, taken before COVID-19 vaccination. V is TRBV5-1 and J is TRBJ1-1; possible D gene TRBD1, 6 bases. The receptor's source is a human donor who received a COVID-19 vaccine. DNA of the CDR3: TGCGCCAGCAGCTTGGGTACGGGACAGAACACTGAAGCTTTCTTT. Protein sequence: CASSLGTGQNTEAFF.